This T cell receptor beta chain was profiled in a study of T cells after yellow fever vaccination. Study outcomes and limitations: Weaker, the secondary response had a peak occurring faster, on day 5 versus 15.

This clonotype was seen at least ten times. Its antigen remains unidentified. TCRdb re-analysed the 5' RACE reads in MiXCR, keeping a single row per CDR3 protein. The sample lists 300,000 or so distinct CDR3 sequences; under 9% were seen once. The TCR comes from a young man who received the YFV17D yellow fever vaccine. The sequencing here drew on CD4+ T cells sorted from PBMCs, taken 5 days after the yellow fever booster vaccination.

The CDR3 sequence: CASSQSSRGGEQFF. Here the CDR3 DNA reads TGCGCCAGCAGTCAATCGTCCAGGGGTGGTGAGCAGTTCTTC. The J gene is TRBJ2-1, the V gene TRBV23-1; perhaps TRBD1 as D (6 bases). TRBV23-1 is reported as an ORF; its role is uncertain. This CDR3 has 14 amino acids. V dropped 0 bases and J dropped 9 bases, with 12 bases sitting between them.